The 3 T cell receptor beta chains reported below all come from one sample, sequenced in a study of T cell responses to AZD1222 COVID-19 vaccine. The data were produced by immunoSEQ multiplex PCR, yet TCRdb's version contains in-frame clones alone and is incomplete. The sample comprises roughly 200,000 clones, roughly 90% of which are singletons, and roughly 1.7% rests with the top ten. The sample in question was peripheral blood, obtained 28 days after the second AZD1222 dose. The receptors here all came from an adult who received the AZD1222 COVID-19 vaccine.

The chain links TRBV4-2 to TRBJ2-2; D call uncertain. Germline values: CDR1 LGHNA, CDR2 YNFKEQ. Trimming pared 0 bases from V and 4 bases from J, leaving 9 bases between. This CDR3 spans 15 amino acids. This CDR3 reads CASSQDGLGTGELFF. CDR3 nucleotide sequence: TGTGCCAGCAGCCAAGACGGCCTGGGCACCGGGGAGCTGTTTTTT.

This clone was counted a single time. V usage is TRBV10-2 and J usage is TRBJ2-1, with 8 bases identical to TRBD2. CDR3 length equals 14 residues. Looked up from germline, CDR1 is WSHSY and CDR2 is SAAADI. V lost 3 bases to trimming and J lost 7 bases; unmatched junction nucleotides: 5. CDR3 in amino acids: CASSETSGINEQFF. CDR3 in DNA: TGCGCCAGCAGTGAAACTAGCGGAATTAATGAGCAGTTCTTC.

A note on this clone: Other DNA sequences in the same sample also yield this CDR3. The chain is built from TRBV11-2 and TRBJ1-2, with TRBD1 as a possible D gene (5 bases). In germline, CDR1 is SGHAT, CDR2 FQNNGV. This CDR3 is built from 13 residues. Between the trimmed V and J ends, which lost 5 bases and 2 bases, there was a span of 9 bases. The CDR3 loop reads CASSPDRNYGYTF. In DNA, the CDR3 is TGTGCCAGCAGCCCCGACAGAAACTATGGCTACACCTTC.